Below, 22 T cell receptor beta chains from the same sample are listed, as sequenced in a study of CD8 T cells in ankylosing spondylitis. Whole-study results and caveats: A TCR beta motif of fewer than ten highly homologous variants seemed to mark ankylosing spondylitis blood.

No antigens are known for them. TCRdb analysed the 5' RACE reads with MiXCR anew, one entry per CDR3 protein. This table holds around 770,000 distinct CDR3 sequences, about 10% found once. The sequenced sample consisted of blood, either unsorted or a sorted T cell fraction (not recorded which). The receptors shown here come from a male donor with ankylosing spondylitis.

The chain uses TRBV5-1 and TRBJ2-3, with 7 bases aligning to TRBD1. J lost 2 bases, V lost 4 bases, and 7 bases had no gene match. Looked up from germline, CDR1 is SGHRS and CDR2 is YFSETQ. The CDR3 consists of 15 residues. This chain's CDR3 is CASSVWTGFTDTQYF. DNA for the CDR3: TGCGCCAGCAGCGTATGGACAGGCTTCACAGATACGCAGTATTTT.

This clonotype was counted a few times. The chain joins TRBV2 to TRBJ1-6; tentative D call: TRBD1 (5 bases). The CDR3 spans 14 residues. Germline CDR1 is SNHLY and CDR2 is FYNNEI. Deletions cut 1 base from V and 14 bases from J, with 15 bases between. In DNA form, the CDR3 reads TGTGCCAGCAGTGAAGATCTGGGACCGGGGACCCTCCACTTT. As protein: CASSEDLGPGTLHF.

This chain connects TRBV6-2 or TRBV6-3 to TRBJ2-4, with 7 bases matching TRBD2. Per germline, CDR1 MNHEY and CDR2 SVGEGT. This CDR3 is 13 amino acids long. V shed 4 bases, J shed 8 bases, and the junction held 5 bases outside the gene matches. This CDR3 is CASSFGGTDIQYF. As DNA, the CDR3 is TGTGCCAGCAGTTTCGGGGGGACGGACATTCAGTACTTC.

This chain links TRBV7-2 with TRBJ2-5; 8 bases match TRBD1. V gave up 5 bases and J gave up 6 bases; unmatched junction bases: 5. The CDR3 contains 13 residues. The germline CDR1 and CDR2 sequences are SGHTA and FQGNSA. The CDR3 bases are TGTGCCAGCAGCGCCCGACAGGGGCAGACCCAGTACTTC. Translation gives CASSARQGQTQYF.

This chain connects TRBV5-1 to TRBJ1-1; D gene uncertain. Germline V CDR1 and CDR2: SGHRS, YFSETQ. V was cut by 2 bases and J by 0 bases, with 11 bases left in between. The CDR3 runs to 15 residues. The CDR3 is CASSFQDPMNTEAFF. The CDR3 DNA reads TGCGCCAGCAGCTTCCAGGACCCAATGAACACTGAAGCTTTCTTT.

In its sample, this clonotype was seen many times. The rearrangement links TRBV29-1 to TRBJ1-1; TRBD1 might be the D (5 bases). Per germline, CDR1 SQVTM and CDR2 ANQGSEA. The CDR3 contains 13 residues. The V gene lost 7 bases and the J gene lost 4 bases, with 16 bases spanning the gap. The CDR3 DNA sequence: TGCAGCGCCATTCGGCAGGGAGCCACTGAAGCTTTCTTT. This translates into CSAIRQGATEAFF.

This clonotype was observed a few times. The chain joins TRBV6-5 to TRBJ1-1; D gene unclear. The CDR3 is made up of 14 amino acids. Per the germline V gene, CDR1 is MNHEY and CDR2 is SVGAGI. V gave up 2 bases and J gave up 1 base, with 8 bases separating them. The CDR3 bases are TGTGCCAGCAGTTACGTAGACCAGAACACTGAAGCTTTCTTT. It codes for CASSYVDQNTEAFF.

This clonotype has a count of ten or more. This chain connects TRBV7-9 to TRBJ1-1; no clear D. Trimming stripped 4 bases from V and 1 base from J, with 4 bases between. CDR3 size: 12 residues. Germline loops: CDR1 SEHNR, CDR2 FQNEAQ (reference sequence). CDR3 in amino acids: CASSSWNTEAFF. DNA for the CDR3: TGTGCCAGCAGCTCCTGGAACACTGAAGCTTTCTTT.

A few counts support this clonotype. This chain joins TRBV21-1 and TRBJ2-7; the table's D call of TRBD1 was not tested on the DNA. TRBV21-1 is designated a pseudogene. This CDR3 has 14 residues. The CDR3 is CASSKARDPYEQYF. As DNA, the CDR3 is TGTGCCAGCAGCAAAGCCCGGGATCCCTACGAGCAGTACTTC.

This clonotype was observed at least ten times. The DNA for the CDR3 is TGCGCCAGCAGCCAAGACACAAGATATGGCCTCTACACCTTC. Protein: CASSQDTRYGLYTF. The chain combines TRBV4-3 with TRBJ1-2; D gene uncertain. There are 14 residues in the CDR3. Germline values: CDR1 LGHNA, CDR2 YSLEER. V lost 0 bases and J lost 10, with 15 bases in between.

This chain's CDR3 is CASSQVTATDTQYF. DNA of the CDR3: TGCGCCAGCAGCCAAGTTACAGCAACAGATACGCAGTATTTT. The J gene is TRBJ2-3, the V gene TRBV4-1; D unclear. V was pared by 1 base and J by 3 bases, with 8 bases between. The CDR3 is made up of 14 amino acids. Germline CDR1 is MGHRA and CDR2 is YSYEKL.

The chain combines TRBV18 with TRBJ1-2, with no clear D. From germline, CDR1 is KGHSH and CDR2 LQKENI. The CDR3 totals 15 residues. The V gene lost 3 bases and the J gene lost 7 bases, with 18 bases spanning the gap. DNA of the CDR3: TGTGCCAGCTCACCCTCGATAGGATCGGAAAGTGGCTACACCTTC. This gives the protein CASSPSIGSESGYTF.

This clonotype occurred many times. J is TRBJ1-2 and V is TRBV20-1, with D tentatively TRBD1 (5 bases). V lost 7 bases, J lost 7 bases, and 19 bases lay in between. The CDR3 runs to 13 residues. Germline loops: CDR1 DFQATT, CDR2 SNEGSKA (reference sequence). In DNA form, the CDR3 reads TGCAGTGTTGGGGCTCGCGTCGTAAGTGGCTACACCTTC. This translates into CSVGARVVSGYTF.

Many counts were recorded for this clonotype. CDR3 amino acids: CASSLSADPTEQFF. Written as DNA, the CDR3 is TGCGCCAGCAGCTTGTCAGCGGACCCTACTGAGCAGTTCTTC. The genes are TRBV5-1 and TRBJ2-1, with D tentatively TRBD2 (5 bases). V was shortened by 1 base and J by 9 bases, with 14 bases between the two germline ends. Germline V gene data show CDR1 as SGHRS and CDR2 as YFSETQ. The CDR3 has 14 amino acids.

J is TRBJ1-1 and V is TRBV4-3, with unresolved D. In germline, CDR1 is LGHNA, CDR2 YSLEER. The CDR3 extends over 17 amino acids. Trimming took 0 bases from V and 5 from J, leaving 19 bases between them. CDR3: CASSQEEMGRGGTEAFF. CDR3 bases: TGCGCCAGCAGCCAAGAGGAGATGGGGAGAGGCGGTACTGAAGCTTTCTTT.

This clonotype has more than one count but fewer than ten. The genes are TRBV7-2 and TRBJ2-4; no clear D. This CDR3 contains 12 residues. V dropped 3 bases and J dropped 5 bases, with 5 bases sitting between them. Germline assignment: CDR1 SGHTA and CDR2 FQGNSA. CDR3 coding DNA: TGTGCCAGCAGCTTTCGGGAAAACATTCAGTACTTC. It codes for CASSFRENIQYF. Together with reference TRBV7-2 and TRBJ2-4, the CDR3 gives the full variable domain: GAGVSQSPSNKVTEKGKDVELRCDPISGHTALYWYRQSLGQGLEFLIYFQGNSAPDKSGLPSDRFSAERTGGSVSTLTIQRTQQEDSAVYLCASSFRENIQYFGAGTRLSVL.

The chain uses TRBV6-1 and TRBJ1-5, with 7 bases matching TRBD1. CDR1 is MNHNS, CDR2 SASEGT, per germline. V gave up 10 bases and J gave up 6 bases; unmatched junction bases: 12. The CDR3 has 14 amino acids. CDR3 DNA sequence: TGTGCCACCAATGAAAGGGGGCTCGGTCAGCCCCAGCATTTT. It encodes CATNERGLGQPQHF.

This clonotype was detected only a few times. This chain links TRBV27 with TRBJ1-1; no clear D gene. From germline, CDR1 is MNHEY and CDR2 SMNVEV (reference sequence). The CDR3 runs 14 residues. The germline V and J ends were trimmed by 7 bases and 4 bases, with 16 bases remaining between them. The CDR3 here is CASTADGYSTEAFF. In nucleotides, the CDR3 is TGTGCCAGCACCGCTGACGGCTACTCCACTGAAGCTTTCTTT.

This clonotype has a count of ten or more. This rearrangement joins TRBV15 to TRBJ2-3; 9 bases are a match to TRBD2. CDR3 length: 16 amino acids. Germline loops: CDR1 LNHNV, CDR2 YYDKDF (reference sequence). V shed 0 bases, J shed 1 base, and the junction held 2 bases outside the gene matches. In DNA, the CDR3 is TGTGCCACCAGCAGAGAGGCTAGCGGGGGCACAGATACGCAGTATTTT. Translating it yields CATSREASGGTDTQYF.

This clonotype was seen at least ten times. V usage is TRBV24-1 and J usage is TRBJ2-2, with D possibly matching TRBD1 (6 bases). CDR3 size: 16 residues. V lost 5 bases and J lost 1, with 13 bases in between. Per the germline V gene, CDR1 is KGHDR and CDR2 is SFDVKD. The CDR3 loop reads CATSGGQGMNTGELFF. CDR3 nucleotides: TGTGCCACCAGTGGGGGGCAGGGGATGAACACCGGGGAGCTGTTTTTT.

In this sample, this clonotype turned up a few times. J is TRBJ2-2 and V is TRBV6-1; TRBD2 matches at 13 bases. This CDR3 comprises 19 residues. The junction had 8 bases not matched to a gene; V was cut back by 3 bases and J by 1 base. Germline V gene data show CDR1 as MNHNS and CDR2 as SASEGT. In DNA form, the CDR3 reads TGTGCCAGCAGTGATACAACTAGCGGGAGGGCCCGGAACACCGGGGAGCTGTTTTTT. It specifies CASSDTTSGRARNTGELFF.

This clonotype was counted a few times. The J gene is TRBJ2-3, the V gene TRBV20-1; TRBD2 matches 10 bases. Trimming cost V 6 bases and J 2 bases; bases outside gene matches: 5. CDR1 and CDR2 from the germline V gene are DFQATT and SNEGSKA (reference sequence). This CDR3 is built from 14 residues. This CDR3 reads CSAEAGGYTDTQYF. In DNA, the CDR3 is TGCAGTGCCGAAGCGGGAGGGTACACAGATACGCAGTATTTT.